These 10 T cell receptor beta chains originate from one sample sequenced in a study. Treg sorting used a CD4+CD25+CD127-/low gate. MiXCR was run by TCRdb on the 5' RACE reads, yielding one entry per CDR3 protein. The sample lists approximately 50,000 distinct CDR3 sequences, about 25% seen once, with 2.2% in the top ten. What was sequenced was tumor-infiltrating Tregs sorted from the breast tumor. Receptors were obtained from a female donor with breast cancer.

A note on this clonotype: Germline is not matched at one junction end, which may reflect a read error. V and J are TRBV27 and TRBJ1-3; the D is unclear. Germline CDR1 and CDR2: MNHEY and SMNVEV (reference sequence). The CDR3 is 13 residues long. CDR3 bases: TGTGCCGGCAGATTAGGGAGTGGAAACACCATATATTTT. Protein: CAGRLGSGNTIYF.

This clonotype has at least ten counts. The chain is built from TRBV6-5 and TRBJ2-7, with D possibly TRBD2 on 6 matching bases. Germline-derived CDR1 and CDR2 are MNHEY and SVGAGI. The length of the CDR3 is 13 residues. Trimming stripped 6 bases from V and 4 bases from J, with 13 bases between. The CDR3 DNA sequence: TGTGCCAGCAGCAGGACTAATTCTTACGAGCAGTACTTC. Its translation: CASSRTNSYEQYF.

This clonotype was detected only once. This chain uses TRBV24-1 with TRBJ2-1; D is undetermined. The V end was cut by 5 bases, the J end by 5 bases, with 9 bases between. CDR1 KGHDR and CDR2 SFDVKD come from the germline V gene. CDR3 size: 13 residues. CDR3 sequence (DNA): TGTGCCACCAGTGTTCGGAGTAACAATGAGCAGTTCTTC. Translating it yields CATSVRSNNEQFF.

This clonotype has more than one count but fewer than ten. The chain is built from TRBV6-6 and TRBJ1-5, with 7 bases that match TRBD1. Germline V gene sequence: CDR1 MNHNY, CDR2 SVGAGI (reference sequence). The CDR3 is made up of 13 amino acids. Germline trimming cut 7 bases from V and 7 bases from J; bases unmatched to any gene: 7. This CDR3 is CASTDRAGQPQHF. CDR3 nucleotide sequence: TGTGCCAGCACCGACAGGGCTGGGCAGCCCCAGCATTTT.

The V call is TRBV24-1, the J call TRBJ2-2; D is uncertain. Germline CDR1 KGHDR, CDR2 SFDVKD. V was trimmed by 2 bases and J by 5 bases, leaving 8 bases between them. This CDR3 is built from 14 residues. For the CDR3, the DNA is TGTGCCACCAGTGATTCGGTGGGAACCGGGGAGCTGTTTTTT. Protein: CATSDSVGTGELFF.

There are a few counts of this clonotype. The rearrangement links TRBV4-2 to TRBJ2-7; tentative D call: TRBD1 (5 bases). This CDR3 is 15 amino acids long. V lost 0 bases, J lost 5 bases, and 14 bases lay in between. Germline V gene data show CDR1 as LGHNA and CDR2 as YNFKEQ. CDR3 DNA sequence: TGTGCCAGCAGCCAAGACCGAGGCTGGGGCCACGAGCAGTACTTC. Protein: CASSQDRGWGHEQYF.

This clonotype has at least ten counts. The V gene is TRBV29-1, the J gene TRBJ2-2; 8 bases line up with TRBD1. The germline V gene encodes CDR1 SQVTM and CDR2 ANQGSEA. The ends lost 3 bases at V and 1 base at J; junction bases unmatched: 1. The CDR3 has 14 amino acids. The CDR3 nucleotides are TGCAGCGTTGATGACAGGGGGAACACCGGGGAGCTGTTTTTT. Amino acids: CSVDDRGNTGELFF.

The V gene is TRBV6-5, the J gene TRBJ1-6; D perhaps matches TRBD1 (6 bases). The length of the CDR3 is 16 residues. Trimming removed 3 bases at V and 0 bases at J, with 9 bases between. The germline gives CDR1 MNHEY, CDR2 SVGAGI. The CDR3 region has the DNA TGTGCCAGCAGTTATGACAGGTCCTCCTATAATTCACCCCTCCACTTT. Residues: CASSYDRSSYNSPLHF.

This clonotype was seen at least ten times. The chain joins TRBV4-1 to TRBJ1-1; D is possibly TRBD1 (6 bases). Germline CDR1 is MGHRA and CDR2 is YSYEKL. The V end was cut by 1 base, the J end by 5 bases, with 14 bases between. This CDR3 has 15 residues. CDR3 loop: CASSQATRGRTEAFF. CDR3 bases: TGCGCCAGCAGCCAAGCCACCAGGGGAAGGACTGAAGCTTTCTTT.

On this clonotype: A much larger clone is a single base away; this may be a read error. DNA for the CDR3: TGTGCCAGCAGTGTCGACATCGTAACCTACGAGCAGTACTTC. Translating it yields CASSVDIVTYEQYF. The chain employs TRBV12-3 or TRBV12-4 and TRBJ2-7, with no clear D. CDR3 length: 14 residues. V dropped 5 bases and J dropped 2 bases, with 13 bases sitting between them.